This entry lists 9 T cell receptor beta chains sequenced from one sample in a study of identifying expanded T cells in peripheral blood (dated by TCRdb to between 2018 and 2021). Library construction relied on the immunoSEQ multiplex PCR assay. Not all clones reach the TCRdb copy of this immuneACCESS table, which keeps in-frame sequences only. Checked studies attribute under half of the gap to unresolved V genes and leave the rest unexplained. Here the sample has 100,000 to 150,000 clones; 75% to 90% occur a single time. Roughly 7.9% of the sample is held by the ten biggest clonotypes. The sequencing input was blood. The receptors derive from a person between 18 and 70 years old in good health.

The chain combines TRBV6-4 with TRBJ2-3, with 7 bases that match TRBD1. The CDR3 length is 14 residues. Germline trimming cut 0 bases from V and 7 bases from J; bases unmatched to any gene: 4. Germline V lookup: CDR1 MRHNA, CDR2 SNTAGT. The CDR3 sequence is CASSDSGQDNTQYF. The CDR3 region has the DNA TGTGCCAGCAGTGACTCTGGACAGGACAATACGCAGTATTTT.

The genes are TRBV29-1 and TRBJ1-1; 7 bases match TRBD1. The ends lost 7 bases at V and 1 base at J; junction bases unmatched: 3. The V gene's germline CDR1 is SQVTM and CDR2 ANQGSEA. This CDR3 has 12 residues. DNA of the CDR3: TGCAGCGCCTGGGACAGGAACACTGAAGCTTTCTTT. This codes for CSAWDRNTEAFF.

CDR3 bases: TGTGCCAGCTCACCGGAGGTGCTAAATGAAAAACTGTTTTTT. Translation: CASSPEVLNEKLFF. The chain carries TRBV18 and TRBJ1-4, with unresolved D. The CDR3 has 14 amino acids. Trimming took 3 bases from V and 5 from J, leaving 10 bases between them. CDR1 and CDR2 from the germline V gene are KGHSH and LQKENI.

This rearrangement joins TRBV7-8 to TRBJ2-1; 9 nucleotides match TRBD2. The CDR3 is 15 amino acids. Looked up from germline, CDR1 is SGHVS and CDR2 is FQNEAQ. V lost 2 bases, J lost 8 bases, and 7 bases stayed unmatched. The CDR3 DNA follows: TGTGCCAGCAGCTTACGGCTAGCGGGGCCCCATGAGCAGTTCTTC. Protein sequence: CASSLRLAGPHEQFF.

The CDR3 region has the DNA TGCGCCAGCAGCGGAACAGGGGGTGGCTACGAGCAGTACTTC. Translated: CASSGTGGGYEQYF. The chain employs TRBV5-1 and TRBJ2-7; 8 bases agree with TRBD1. The J segment lost 3 bases and the V segment lost 4 bases, leaving 6 bases of the junction unmatched. The germline CDR1 and CDR2 sequences are SGHRS and YFSETQ. The CDR3 consists of 14 residues.

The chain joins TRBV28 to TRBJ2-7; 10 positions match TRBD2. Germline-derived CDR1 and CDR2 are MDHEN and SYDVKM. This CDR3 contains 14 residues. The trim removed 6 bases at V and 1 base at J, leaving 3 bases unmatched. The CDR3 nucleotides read TGTGCCAGCAGCAAACTAGCGGGATCCTACGAGCAGTACTTC. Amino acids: CASSKLAGSYEQYF.

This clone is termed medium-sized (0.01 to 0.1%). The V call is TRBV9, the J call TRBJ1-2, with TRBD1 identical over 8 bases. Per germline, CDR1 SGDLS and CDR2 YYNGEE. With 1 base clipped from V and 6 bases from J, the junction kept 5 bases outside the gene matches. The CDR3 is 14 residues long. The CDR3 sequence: CASSVSTGVDGYTF. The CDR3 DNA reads TGTGCCAGCAGCGTATCGACAGGGGTGGATGGCTACACCTTC.

The CDR3 reads CASSPRGRRNTGELFF. The CDR3, as DNA: TGTGCCAGCAGCCCTCGGGGGAGGAGGAACACCGGGGAGCTGTTTTTT. The chain uses TRBV5-4 and TRBJ2-2; a weak D match, TRBD2 (6 bases). Trimming removed 4 bases from V and 1 base from J, with 14 bases in between. Germline values: CDR1 SGHNT, CDR2 YYREEE (reference sequence). CDR3 length: 16 residues.

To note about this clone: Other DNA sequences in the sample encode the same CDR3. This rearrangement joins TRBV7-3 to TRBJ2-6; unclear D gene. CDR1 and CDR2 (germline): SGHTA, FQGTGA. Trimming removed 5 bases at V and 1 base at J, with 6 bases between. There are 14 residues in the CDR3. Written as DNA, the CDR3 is TGTGCCAGCAGCCTAGGGTCTGGGGCCAACGTCCTGACTTTC. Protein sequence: CASSLGSGANVLTF. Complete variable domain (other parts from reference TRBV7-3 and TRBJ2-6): GAGVSQTPSNKVTEKGKYVELRCDPISGHTALYWYRQSLGQGPEFLIYFQGTGAADDSGLPNDRFFAVRPEGSVSTLKIQRTERGDSAVYLCASSLGSGANVLTFGAGSRLTVL.